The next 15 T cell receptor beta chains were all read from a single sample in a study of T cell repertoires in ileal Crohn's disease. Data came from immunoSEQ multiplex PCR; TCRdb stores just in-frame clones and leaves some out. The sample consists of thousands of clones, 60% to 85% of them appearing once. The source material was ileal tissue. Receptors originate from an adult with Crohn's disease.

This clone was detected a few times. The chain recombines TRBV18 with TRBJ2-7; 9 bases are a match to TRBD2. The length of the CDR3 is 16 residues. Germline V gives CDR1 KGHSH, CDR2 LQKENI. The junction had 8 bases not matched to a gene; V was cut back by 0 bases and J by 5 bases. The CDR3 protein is CASSPPGGRGAHEQYF. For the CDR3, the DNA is TGTGCCAGCTCACCACCGGGCGGGAGGGGGGCGCACGAGCAGTACTTC.

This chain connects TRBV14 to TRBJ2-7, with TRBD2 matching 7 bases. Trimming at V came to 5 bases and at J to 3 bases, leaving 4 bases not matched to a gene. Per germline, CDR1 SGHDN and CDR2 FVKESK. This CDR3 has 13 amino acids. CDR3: CASSGDYNYEQYF. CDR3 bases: TGTGCCAGCAGCGGGGACTATAACTACGAGCAGTACTTC.

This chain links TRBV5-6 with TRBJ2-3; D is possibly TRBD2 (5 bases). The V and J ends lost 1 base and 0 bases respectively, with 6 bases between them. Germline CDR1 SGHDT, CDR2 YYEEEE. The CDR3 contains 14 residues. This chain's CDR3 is CASSLRTSTDTQYF. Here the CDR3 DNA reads TGTGCCAGCAGCTTGAGGACTAGCACAGATACGCAGTATTTT.

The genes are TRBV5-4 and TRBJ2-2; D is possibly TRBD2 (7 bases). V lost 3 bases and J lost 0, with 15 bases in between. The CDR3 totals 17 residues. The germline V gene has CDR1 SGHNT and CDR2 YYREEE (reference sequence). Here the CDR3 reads CASSWGGGGANTGELFF. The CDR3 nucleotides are TGTGCCAGCAGCTGGGGGGGCGGAGGAGCGAACACCGGGGAGCTGTTTTTT. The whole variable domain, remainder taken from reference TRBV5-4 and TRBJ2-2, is ETGVTQSPTHLIKTRGQQVTLRCSSQSGHNTVSWYQQALGQGPQFIFQYYREEENGRGNFPPRFSGLQFPNYSSELNVNALELDDSALYLCASSWGGGGANTGELFFGEGSRLTVL.

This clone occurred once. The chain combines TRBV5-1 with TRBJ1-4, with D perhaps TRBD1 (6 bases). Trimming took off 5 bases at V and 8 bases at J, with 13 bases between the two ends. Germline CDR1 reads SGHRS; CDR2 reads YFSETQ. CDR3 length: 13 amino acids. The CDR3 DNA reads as TGCGCCAGCAGTCGGGGGGCAGGCGAAAAACTGTTTTTT. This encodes CASSRGAGEKLFF.

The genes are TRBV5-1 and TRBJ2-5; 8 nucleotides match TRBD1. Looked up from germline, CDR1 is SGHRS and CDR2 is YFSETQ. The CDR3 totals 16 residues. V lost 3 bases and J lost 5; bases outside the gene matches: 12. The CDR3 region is CASSSRTGFRVETQYF. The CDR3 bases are TGCGCCAGCAGCTCCCGGACAGGGTTCAGAGTTGAGACCCAGTACTTC.

CDR3 sequence reads: CSARQNEKLFF. The CDR3 nucleotides read TGCAGTGCCAGACAGAATGAAAAACTGTTTTTT. The genes are TRBV20-1 and TRBJ1-4; D might be TRBD1 (5 bases). CDR3 length: 11 residues. Germline V CDR1 and CDR2: DFQATT, SNEGSKA (reference sequence). The ends were cut back, 6 bases at V and 5 bases at J, with 7 bases in the middle.

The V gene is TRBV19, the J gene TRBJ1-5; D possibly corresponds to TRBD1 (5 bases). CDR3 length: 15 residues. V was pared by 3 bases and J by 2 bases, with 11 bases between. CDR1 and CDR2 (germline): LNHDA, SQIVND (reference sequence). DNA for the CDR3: TGTGCCAGTAGTATCGGCAGGGCCGGCAATCAGCCCCAGCATTTT. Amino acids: CASSIGRAGNQPQHF.

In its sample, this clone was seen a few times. The CDR3 DNA follows: TGTGCCAGCAGTTACGGCCGGGATTCACCCCTCCACTTT. Protein: CASSYGRDSPLHF. The chain couples TRBV6-5 to TRBJ1-6; the D is unclear. The CDR3 totals 13 residues. Germline CDR1 reads MNHEY; CDR2 reads SVGAGI. V was pared by 2 bases and J by 8 bases, with 7 bases between.

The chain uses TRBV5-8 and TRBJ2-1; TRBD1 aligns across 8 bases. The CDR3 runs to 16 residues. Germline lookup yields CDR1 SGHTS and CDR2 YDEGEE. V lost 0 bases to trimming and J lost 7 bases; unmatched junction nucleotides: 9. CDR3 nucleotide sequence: TGTGCCAGCAGCTTGGAGTTCGGGACAGGCGTGAATGAGCAGTTCTTC. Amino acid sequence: CASSLEFGTGVNEQFF.

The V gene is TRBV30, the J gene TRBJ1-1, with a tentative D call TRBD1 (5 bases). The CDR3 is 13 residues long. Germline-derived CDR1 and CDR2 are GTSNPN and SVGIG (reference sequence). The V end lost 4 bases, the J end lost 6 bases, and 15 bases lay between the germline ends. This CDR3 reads CAWNGALSAEAFF. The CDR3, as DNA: TGTGCCTGGAATGGGGCGTTATCCGCTGAAGCTTTCTTT.

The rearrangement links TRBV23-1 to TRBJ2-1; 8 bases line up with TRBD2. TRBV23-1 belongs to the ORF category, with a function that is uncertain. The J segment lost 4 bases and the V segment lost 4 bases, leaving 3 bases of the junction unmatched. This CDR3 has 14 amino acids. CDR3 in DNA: TGCGCCAGCAGTCCGGAGCGGGAGTACAATGAGCAGTTCTTC. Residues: CASSPEREYNEQFF.

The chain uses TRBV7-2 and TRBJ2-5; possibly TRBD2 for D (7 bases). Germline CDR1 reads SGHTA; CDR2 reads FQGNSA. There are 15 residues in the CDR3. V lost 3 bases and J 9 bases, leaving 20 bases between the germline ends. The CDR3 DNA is TGTGCCAGCAGCTTGGATCTAGCGGCAAACAGGGCCCAGTACTTC. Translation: CASSLDLAANRAQYF.

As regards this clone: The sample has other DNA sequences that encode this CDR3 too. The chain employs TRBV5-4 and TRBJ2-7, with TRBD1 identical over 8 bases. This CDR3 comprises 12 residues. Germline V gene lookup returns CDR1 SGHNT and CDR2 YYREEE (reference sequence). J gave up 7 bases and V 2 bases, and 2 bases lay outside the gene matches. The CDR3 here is CASSFDRGEQYF. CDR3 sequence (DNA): TGTGCCAGCAGCTTCGACAGGGGAGAGCAGTACTTC.

The CDR3 bases are TGTGCCAGCACTATAGGACAGGGGGCTAAGCAGTTCTTC. It translates to CASTIGQGAKQFF. The chain links TRBV2 to TRBJ2-1; 11 bases are a match to TRBD1. The CDR3 length is 13 residues. J was trimmed by 11 bases and V by 7 bases; bases with no gene match: 7. Germline values: CDR1 SNHLY, CDR2 FYNNEI.